The text below deals with one TCR beta chain. Investigators merged groups given second doses at roughly 4 or roughly 12 weeks. These data are taken from a study of T cell responses to AZD1222 COVID-19 vaccine. The method was immunoSEQ multiplex PCR; TCRdb's version includes in-frame clones alone and lacks a portion of them. The profile shows some 79,000 clones, around 85% of them singletons. Germline values: CDR1 SGHNT, CDR2 YENEEA. V lost 0 bases and J lost 8; bases outside the gene matches: 7. The CDR3 length is 15 residues. This receptor was identified in an adult who received the AZD1222 COVID-19 vaccine. The chain links TRBV11-3 to TRBJ2-1; TRBD1 matches at 7 bases. The sample in question was peripheral blood, obtained 28 days after the second AZD1222 dose. DNA for the CDR3: TGTGCCAGCAGCTTAGAAGGGGGCAGGTGGGATGAGCAGTTCTTC. This translates into CASSLEGGRWDEQFF.